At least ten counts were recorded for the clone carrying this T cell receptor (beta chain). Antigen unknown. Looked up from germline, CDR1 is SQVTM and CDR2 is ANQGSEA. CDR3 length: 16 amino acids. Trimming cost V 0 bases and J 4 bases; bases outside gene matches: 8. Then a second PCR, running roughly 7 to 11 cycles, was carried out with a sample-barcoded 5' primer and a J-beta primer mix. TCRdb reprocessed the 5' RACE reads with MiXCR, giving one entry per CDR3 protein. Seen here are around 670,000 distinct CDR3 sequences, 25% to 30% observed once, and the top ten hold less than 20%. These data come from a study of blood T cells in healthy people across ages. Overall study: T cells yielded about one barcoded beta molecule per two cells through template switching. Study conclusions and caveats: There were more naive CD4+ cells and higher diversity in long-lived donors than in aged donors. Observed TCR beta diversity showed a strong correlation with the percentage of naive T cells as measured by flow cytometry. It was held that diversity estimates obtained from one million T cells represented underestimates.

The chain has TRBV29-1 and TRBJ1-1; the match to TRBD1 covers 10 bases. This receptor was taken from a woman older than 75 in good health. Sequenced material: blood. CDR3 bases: TGCAGCGTTGAAGATCAGACAGGGGGCAGGGGCACTGAAGCTTTCTTT. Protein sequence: CSVEDQTGGRGTEAFF. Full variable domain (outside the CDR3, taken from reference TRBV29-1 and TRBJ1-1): SAVISQKPSRDICQRGTSLTIQCQVDSQVTMMFWYRQQPGQSLTLIATANQGSEATYESGFVIDKFPISRPNLTFSTLTVSNMSPEDSSIYLCSVEDQTGGRGTEAFFGQGTRLTVV.